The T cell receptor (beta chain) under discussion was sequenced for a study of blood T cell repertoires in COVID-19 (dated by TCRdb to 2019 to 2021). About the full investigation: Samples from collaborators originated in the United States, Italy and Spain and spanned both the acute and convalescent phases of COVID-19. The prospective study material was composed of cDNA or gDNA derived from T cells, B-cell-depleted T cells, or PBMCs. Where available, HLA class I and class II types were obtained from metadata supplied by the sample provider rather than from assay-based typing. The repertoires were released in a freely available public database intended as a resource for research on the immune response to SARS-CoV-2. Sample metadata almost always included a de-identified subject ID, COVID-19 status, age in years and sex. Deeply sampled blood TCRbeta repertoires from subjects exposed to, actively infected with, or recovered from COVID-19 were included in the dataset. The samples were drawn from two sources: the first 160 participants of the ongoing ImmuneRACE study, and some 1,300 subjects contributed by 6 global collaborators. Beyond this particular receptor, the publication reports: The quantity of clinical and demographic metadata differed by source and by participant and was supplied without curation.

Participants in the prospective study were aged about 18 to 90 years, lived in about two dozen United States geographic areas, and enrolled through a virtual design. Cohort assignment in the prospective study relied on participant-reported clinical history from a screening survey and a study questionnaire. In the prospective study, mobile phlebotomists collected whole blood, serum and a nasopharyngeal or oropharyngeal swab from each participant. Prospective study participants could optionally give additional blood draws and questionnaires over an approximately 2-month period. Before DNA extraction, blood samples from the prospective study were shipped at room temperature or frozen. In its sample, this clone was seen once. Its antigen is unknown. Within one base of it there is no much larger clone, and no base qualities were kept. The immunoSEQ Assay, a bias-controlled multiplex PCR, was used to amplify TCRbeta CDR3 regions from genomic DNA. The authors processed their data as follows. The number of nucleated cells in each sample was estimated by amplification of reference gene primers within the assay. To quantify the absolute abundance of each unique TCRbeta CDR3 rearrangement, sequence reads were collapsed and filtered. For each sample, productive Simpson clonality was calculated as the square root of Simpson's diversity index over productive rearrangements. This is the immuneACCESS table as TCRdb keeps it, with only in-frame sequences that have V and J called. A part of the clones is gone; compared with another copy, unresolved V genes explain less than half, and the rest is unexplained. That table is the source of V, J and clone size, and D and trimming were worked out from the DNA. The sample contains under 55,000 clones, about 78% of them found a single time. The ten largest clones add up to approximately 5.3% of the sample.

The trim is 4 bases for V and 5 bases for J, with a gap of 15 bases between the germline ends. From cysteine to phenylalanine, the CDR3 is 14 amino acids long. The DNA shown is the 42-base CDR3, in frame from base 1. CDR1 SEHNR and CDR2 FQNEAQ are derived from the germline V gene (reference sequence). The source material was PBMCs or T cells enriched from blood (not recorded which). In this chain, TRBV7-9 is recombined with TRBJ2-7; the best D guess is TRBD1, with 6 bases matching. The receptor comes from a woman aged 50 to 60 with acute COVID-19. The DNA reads TGTGCCAGCAGCTCCCCCGACAGGATCAACGAGCAGTACTTC. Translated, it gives CASSSPDRINEQYF.